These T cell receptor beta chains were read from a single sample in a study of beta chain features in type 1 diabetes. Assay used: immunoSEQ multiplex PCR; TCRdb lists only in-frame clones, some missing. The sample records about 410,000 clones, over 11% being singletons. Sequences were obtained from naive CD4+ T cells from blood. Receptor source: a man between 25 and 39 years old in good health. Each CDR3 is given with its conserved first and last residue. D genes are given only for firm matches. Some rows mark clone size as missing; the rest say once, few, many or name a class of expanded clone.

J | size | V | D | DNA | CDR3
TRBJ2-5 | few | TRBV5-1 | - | TGCGCCAGCAGCGTAGACAGTAAAGAGACCCAGTACTTC | CASSVDSKETQYF
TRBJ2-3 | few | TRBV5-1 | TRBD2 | TGCGCCAGCAGCTTGGCGACACTAGCGGTTAGCACAGATACGCAGTATTTT | CASSLATLAVSTDTQYF
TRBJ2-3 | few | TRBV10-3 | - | TGTGCCATCAGTGAGGGGGCATTCCGAACAGATACGCAGTATTTT | CAISEGAFRTDTQYF
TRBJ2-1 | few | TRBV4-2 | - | TGTGCCAGCAGCCAAGATCTATTGGCGAACAATGAGCAGTTCTTC | CASSQDLLANNEQFF
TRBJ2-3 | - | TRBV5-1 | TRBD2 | TGCGCCAGCAGCTTGTTTAGCGGGAGGTTCTCAGATACGCAGTATTTT | CASSLFSGRFSDTQYF
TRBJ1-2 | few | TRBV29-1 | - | TGCAGCGTCCGACGGTCCACGGGGGGCTACACCTTC | CSVRRSTGGYTF
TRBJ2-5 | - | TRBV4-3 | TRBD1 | TGCGCCAGCAGCCGGGACAGGGTTACAGGGACCCAGTACTTC | CASSRDRVTGTQYF
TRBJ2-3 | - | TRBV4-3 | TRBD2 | TGCGCCAGCAGCCACGCACCGGGACTAGCCGGCACAGATACGCAGTATTTT | CASSHAPGLAGTDTQYF
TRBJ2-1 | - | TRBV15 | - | TGTGCCACCAGCAGGAAGGCCAACAATGAGCAGTTCTTC | CATSRKANNEQFF
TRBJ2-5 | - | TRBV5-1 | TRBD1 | TGCGCCAGCAGCAGACGGACAGGGTACGAGACCCAGTACTTC | CASSRRTGYETQYF
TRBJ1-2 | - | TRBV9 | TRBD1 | TGTGCCAGCAGCCCTTCTGGAGGGGGCTGGGGCTACACCTTC | CASSPSGGGWGYTF